The clone carrying this T cell receptor beta chain was counted ten times or more. Its antigen remains unidentified. The sample originates from a study of T cells in Graves' hyperthyroidism and ophthalmopathy. General observations from the study: Blood also contained most expanded thyroid clonotypes above 0.001.

Investigators excluded patients with uncontrolled infection, other autoimmune disease, pregnancy or lactation. Template material for amplifying TCR beta CDR3 regions consisted of RNA transcripts. Initially, a first-round RT-PCR of the TCR CDR3 employed the HTBI primer set. TCRdb fed the multiplex PCR reads into MiXCR, producing one record per CDR3 protein. The table shows approximately 260,000 distinct CDR3 sequences, with roughly 15% occurring only once. Sequencing input: blood. This sequence originates from a woman aged 45-65 years with Graves' hyperthyroidism that later progressed to Graves' ophthalmopathy.

CDR3 coding DNA: TGTGCCAGCACAATGACAGGGGTCTTTTATTCGCGCACTGAAGCTTTCTTT. Translating gives CASTMTGVFYSRTEAFF. The chain is built from TRBV2 and TRBJ1-1, with TRBD1 identical over 8 bases. CDR1 is SNHLY, CDR2 FYNNEI, per germline. The CDR3 sequence is 17 residues long. J was trimmed by 4 bases and V by 7 bases; bases with no gene match: 17.